Presented here are 17 T cell receptor beta chains from one specimen sequenced in a study of blood T cell repertoires in COVID-19 (dated by TCRdb to about 2020). The protocol used for the library was the immunoSEQ multiplex PCR assay. The table was pulled from immuneACCESS by TCRdb, which kept in-frame rearrangements only. Such tables lose some clones; where checked, under half of the loss comes from unresolved V genes, and the rest has no known cause. Within this sample are hundreds of thousands of clones, with 70% to 90% of them counted one time only. Approximately 3.3% of the sample belongs to the ten largest clones. The source material was peripheral blood. These TCRs come from a man aged 18 to 35 with active or convalescent COVID-19.

The chain recombines TRBV11-2 with TRBJ1-1; 8 bases are a match to TRBD1. V shed 5 bases and J 2 bases; nucleotides not matched to a gene: 7. The CDR3 is made up of 15 amino acids. CDR1 SGHAT and CDR2 FQNNGV come from the germline V gene. CDR3 nucleotide sequence: TGTGCCAGCAGCCCAACGGACAGGGTCAACACTGAAGCTTTCTTT. As protein: CASSPTDRVNTEAFF.

In this sample, this clone turned up once. The chain combines TRBV11-3 with TRBJ2-1; TRBD1 is a possible D gene (6 bases). Germline CDR1 is SGHNT and CDR2 is YENEEA. Deletions cut 5 bases from V and 10 bases from J, with 18 bases between. This CDR3 is 14 amino acids long. Written as DNA, the CDR3 is TGTGCCAGCAGCCGGAGACAGGTTGGTAGCGAGCAGTTCTTC. Translated, it gives CASSRRQVGSEQFF.

The chain employs TRBV2 and TRBJ2-1, with a possible D match to TRBD1 (6 bases). This CDR3 is 15 amino acids long. Germline CDR1 SNHLY, CDR2 FYNNEI. V was pared by 4 bases and J by 1 base, with 11 bases between. CDR3 nucleotides: TGTGCCAGCAGTGTCAGGGGAAGGTCCTACAATGAGCAGTTCTTC. Translated: CASSVRGRSYNEQFF.

The chain links TRBV27 to TRBJ1-3; D not certain. This CDR3 comprises 12 residues. The V gene's germline CDR1 is MNHEY and CDR2 SMNVEV (reference sequence). V dropped 4 bases and J dropped 4 bases, with 5 bases sitting between them. The CDR3 DNA is TGTGCCAGCAGTTCGGGGGGAAACACCATATATTTT. Translating gives CASSSGGNTIYF.

The V call is TRBV30, the J call TRBJ1-2; 10 bases agree with TRBD1. Germline values: CDR1 GTSNPN, CDR2 SVGIG (reference sequence). Trimming took 1 base from V and 1 from J; bases not matched to a gene: 3. The CDR3 runs 15 residues. The CDR3: CAWSGTGGINYGYTF. CDR3 nucleotides: TGTGCCTGGAGTGGGACAGGGGGTATTAACTATGGCTACACCTTC.

This clone was seen a handful of times. This sequence joins TRBV30 and TRBJ2-7; D is unclear. The CDR3 sequence is 13 residues long. The germline gives CDR1 GTSNPN, CDR2 SVGIG (reference sequence). V was trimmed by 0 bases and J by 5 bases, leaving 11 bases between them. The DNA of the CDR3 is TGTGCCTGGAGTGTACGTTCCAGAAACGAGCAGTACTTC. Its protein product is CAWSVRSRNEQYF. Filled out from reference TRBV30 and TRBJ2-7, the complete variable domain reads SQTIHQWPATLVQPVGSPLSLECTVEGTSNPNLYWYRQAAGRGLQLLFYSVGIGQISSEVPQNLSASRPQDRQFILSSKKLLLSDSGFYLCAWSVRSRNEQYFGPGTRLTVT.

This clone has only one observation. This chain joins TRBV14 and TRBJ1-2, with a possible D match to TRBD1 (5 bases). CDR3 length: 13 amino acids. V lost 4 bases to trimming and J lost 7 bases, with 13 bases between them. Germline values: CDR1 SGHDN, CDR2 FVKESK. The CDR3 coding sequence is TGTGCCAGCAGCCCAGGGTTAAGTTTTGGCTACACCTTC. Translated, it gives CASSPGLSFGYTF.

V gene TRBV7-9 combines with J gene TRBJ1-3, with TRBD1 identical over 7 bases. Germline V CDR1 and CDR2: SEHNR, FQNEAQ (reference sequence). The V gene end was trimmed by 4 bases and the J gene end by 6 bases; junction bases not matched to a gene: 9. The CDR3 has 15 residues. Here the CDR3 reads CASSSTWTGLNTIYF. CDR3 DNA sequence: TGTGCCAGCAGCTCTACCTGGACAGGATTAAACACCATATATTTT.

The V call is TRBV19, the J call TRBJ1-5; a weak D match, TRBD1 (6 bases). The V gene lost 2 bases and the J gene lost 3 bases, with 17 bases spanning the gap. This CDR3 contains 17 residues. Germline loops: CDR1 LNHDA, CDR2 SQIVND (reference sequence). This chain's CDR3 is CASSIISGGTVNQPQHF. The DNA for the CDR3 is TGTGCCAGTAGTATAATATCGGGGGGCACGGTCAATCAGCCCCAGCATTTT.

The J gene is TRBJ1-1, the V gene TRBV10-2; 8 bases align to TRBD1. V trimming: 7 bases; J trimming: 5 bases; junction bases outside the gene matches: 9. In germline, CDR1 is WSHSY, CDR2 SAAADI. The CDR3 sequence is 14 residues long. The CDR3 DNA reads TGCGCCAGCAAAGACAGGGGAGGCGGGACTGAAGCTTTCTTT. Translated: CASKDRGGGTEAFF.

V gene TRBV7-9 combines with J gene TRBJ2-2; D remains ambiguous. V was cut by 5 bases and J by 5 bases, with 9 bases left in between. The CDR3 is 13 residues long. Germline lookup yields CDR1 SEHNR and CDR2 FQNEAQ (reference sequence). CDR3 DNA: TGTGCCAGCAGCCGCAGGTGGACCGGGGAGCTGTTTTTT. It is translated as CASSRRWTGELFF. The whole variable domain, remainder taken from reference TRBV7-9 and TRBJ2-2, is DTGVSQNPRHKITKRGQNVTFRCDPISEHNRLYWYRQTLGQGPEFLTYFQNEAQLEKSRLLSDRFSAERPKGSFSTLEIQRTEQGDSAMYLCASSRRWTGELFFGEGSRLTVL.

The gene calls are TRBV5-1 and TRBJ1-2; 7 positions agree with TRBD1. Per the germline V gene, CDR1 is SGHRS and CDR2 is YFSETQ. Trimming cost V 3 bases and J 8 bases; bases outside gene matches: 7. CDR3 length: 13 residues. The CDR3 loop is CASSSTTGEGYTF. CDR3 sequence (DNA): TGCGCCAGCAGCTCGACAACAGGGGAAGGCTACACCTTC.

This chain links TRBV7-2 with TRBJ1-2; no definite D call. The germline CDR1 and CDR2 sequences are SGHTA and FQGNSA. Trimming took off 1 base at V and 7 bases at J, with 13 bases between the two ends. The CDR3 totals 14 residues. The CDR3 reads CASSLVVAVAGYTF. The CDR3 coding sequence is TGTGCCAGCAGCTTAGTGGTGGCAGTTGCTGGCTACACCTTC.

The rearrangement links TRBV25-1 to TRBJ2-3; TRBD1 matches at 11 bases. In germline, CDR1 is MGHDK, CDR2 SYGVNS. The CDR3 totals 17 residues. Losses at the gene ends were 4 bases for V and 1 base for J; bases not matched to a gene: 7. This CDR3 reads CASSGTGGSIRTDTQYF. The CDR3 region has the DNA TGTGCCAGCAGTGGGACAGGGGGCTCGATCCGCACAGATACGCAGTATTTT.

V gene TRBV3-1 (or the pseudogene TRBV3-2) combines with J gene TRBJ1-2; tentatively, D is TRBD1 (6 bases). V was shortened by 0 bases and J by 4 bases, with 12 bases between the two germline ends. This CDR3 is built from 15 residues. Germline assignment: CDR1 LGHDT and CDR2 YNNKEL (reference sequence). The CDR3 sequence: CASSQDEGDTYGYTF. Written as DNA, the CDR3 is TGTGCCAGCAGCCAAGATGAGGGGGATACCTATGGCTACACCTTC.

V is TRBV24-1 and J is TRBJ2-3; 9 nucleotides align to TRBD2. CDR3 length equals 16 residues. CDR1 KGHDR and CDR2 SFDVKD come from the germline V gene. V trimming: 4 bases; J trimming: 6 bases; junction bases outside the gene matches: 10. The CDR3 nucleotides are TGTGCCACCAGTGACCCCTCGGCGGGAGGGGGTGATACGCAGTATTTT. Translated: CATSDPSAGGGDTQYF.

The genes are TRBV30 and TRBJ1-3; unclear D gene. Per germline, CDR1 GTSNPN and CDR2 SVGIG (reference sequence). This CDR3 region has 11 residues. Trimming left V 4 bases short and J 8 bases short, with 9 bases between. The CDR3 protein is CAWTRSDTIYF. The CDR3, as DNA: TGTGCCTGGACCCGGTCGGACACCATATATTTT. The whole variable domain, filled in from reference TRBV30 and TRBJ1-3, reads SQTIHQWPATLVQPVGSPLSLECTVEGTSNPNLYWYRQAAGRGLQLLFYSVGIGQISSEVPQNLSASRPQDRQFILSSKKLLLSDSGFYLCAWTRSDTIYFGEGSWLTVV.